This paragraph reports one TCR beta chain. Antigen: not known. This specimen belongs to a study of T cells after yellow fever vaccination. Study-level points and caveats: Most clones from primary vaccination resurfaced after the booster (nearly 97% CD4, over 75% CD8).

TCRdb itself ran the 5' RACE reads through MiXCR, one entry per CDR3 protein. Of a few hundred thousand distinct CDR3 sequences listed, about 8.3% are singletons. This CDR3 contains 13 residues. CDR1 SQVTM and CDR2 ANQGSEA come from the germline V gene. The ends lost 6 bases at V and 8 bases at J; junction bases unmatched: 5. The TCR comes from a man between 18 and 29 years old who received the YFV17D yellow fever vaccine. Sample: PBMCs, taken about 41 days after the first yellow fever vaccination. J is TRBJ1-6 and V is TRBV29-1; TRBD1 agrees at 9 bases. CDR3 protein: CSVGRDRDSPLHF. The CDR3 DNA reads as TGCAGCGTGGGCCGGGACAGGGATTCACCCCTCCACTTT.